The rows below give T cell receptor beta chains drawn from one sample of a study of T cell responses to AZD1222 COVID-19 vaccine. Clones were sequenced by immunoSEQ multiplex PCR, and TCRdb holds only the in-frame ones, with some missing. The table has about 150,000 clones, more than 85% seen once; the top ten hold 1% to 1.5%. The specimen comprised peripheral blood, sampled 28 days after the second AZD1222 dose. The receptors shown here come from an adult who received the AZD1222 COVID-19 vaccine. Both conserved end residues are part of each CDR3. A D gene is named only where the DNA matches it firmly. Size is omitted from some rows. Given values are once, few, many or a class for expanded clones.

TRBV4-1	16	TRBD1	.	TRBJ1-2	TGCGCCAGCAGCCAGGAGGGGGACAGGCTCGACTATGGCTACACCTTC	CASSQEGDRLDYGYTF
TRBV4-2	18	TRBD2	.	TRBJ2-2	TGTGCCAGCAGCCAAGACGGAACTAGCGGGGGGTTCGTCGGGGAGCTGTTTTTT	CASSQDGTSGGFVGELFF
TRBV23-1	14	.	.	TRBJ2-7	TGCGCCAGCAGTCAACTACCAACCCCCTACGAGCAGTACTTC	CASSQLPTPYEQYF
TRBV15	14	TRBD1	.	TRBJ2-5	TGTGCCACCAGCCCAGGGACAGGCCGGGAGACCCAGTACTTC	CATSPGTGRETQYF
TRBV7-6	16	TRBD1	.	TRBJ1-1	TGTGCCAGCAGCTTAGCGGGGGGACAGGGAGTCACTGAAGCTTTCTTT	CASSLAGGQGVTEAFF
TRBV7-2	18	TRBD2	.	TRBJ2-1	TGTGCCAGCAGCCAACCGGGACTAGCGGGAGAATCCTACAATGAGCAGTTCTTC	CASSQPGLAGESYNEQFF
TRBV14	16	.	.	TRBJ1-1	TGTGCCAGCAGCCAAGATCACGGGGGAATGAACACTGAAGCTTTCTTT	CASSQDHGGMNTEAFF
TRBV7-9	14	.	.	TRBJ1-1	TGTGCCAGCAGCTTAGACAGGGCAGACACTGAAGCTTTCTTT	CASSLDRADTEAFF
TRBV6-2/TRBV6-3	13	.	.	TRBJ1-1	TGTGCCAGCAGTCCCGATGAGGGCACTGAAGCTTTCTTT	CASSPDEGTEAFF
TRBV5-1	14	.	once	TRBJ1-1	TGCGCCAGCAGCCTAACAGCCACCGGGACTGAAGCTTTCTTT	CASSLTATGTEAFF
TRBV6-5	13	.	.	TRBJ1-5	TGTGCCAGCACGGCAGGGGGCAATCAGCCCCAGCATTTT	CASTAGGNQPQHF
TRBV5-1	16	.	.	TRBJ1-3	TGCGCCAGCAGCTTAATGGCAGGGACCTCTGGAAACACCATATATTTT	CASSLMAGTSGNTIYF
TRBV7-8	13	.	.	TRBJ1-2	TGTGCCAGCAGCTTACGGGACACCTATGGCTACACCTTC	CASSLRDTYGYTF
TRBV4-3	13	.	.	TRBJ1-1	TGCGCCAGCAGCGAAGCGGCAGAAAGTGAAGCTTTCTTT	CASSEAAESEAFF
TRBV4-3	16	TRBD2	.	TRBJ2-1	TGCGCCAGCAGCCAAGTTGCTAGCGGGGAGGCTGGTGAGCAGTTCTTC	CASSQVASGEAGEQFF
TRBV25-1	15	.	.	TRBJ1-3	TGTGCCAGCAGTGAATATTCAGTCTCTGGAAACACCATATATTTT	CASSEYSVSGNTIYF
TRBV7-8	17	.	.	TRBJ2-6	TGTGCCAGCAGCTTAGCGCGGGTCAGGGCTGGGGCCAACGTCCTGACTTTC	CASSLARVRAGANVLTF
TRBV29-1	13	.	.	TRBJ2-2	TGCAGCGTTGAGGGGAGCGGGACCGGGGAGCTGTTTTTT	CSVEGSGTGELFF
TRBV6-1	13	.	.	TRBJ1-1	TGTGCCAGCAGCCCGGTGGGGAACACTGAAGCTTTCTTT	CASSPVGNTEAFF
TRBV29-1	14	.	.	TRBJ2-1	TGCAGCGGACTCGGGGAGAGCTCCTACAATGAGCAGTTCTTC	CSGLGESSYNEQFF
TRBV7-9	14	.	once	TRBJ1-1	TGTGCCAGCAGCTTTCCCAGTGGGAACACTGAAGCTTTCTTT	CASSFPSGNTEAFF
TRBV7-9	14	TRBD2	.	TRBJ2-1	TGTGCCAGCAGCTTGTTACTAGCGGACAATGAGCAGTTCTTC	CASSLLLADNEQFF
TRBV28	15	.	.	TRBJ1-4	TGTGCCAGCAGTTTAGGGGGGCAGTCTAATGAAAAACTGTTTTTT	CASSLGGQSNEKLFF
TRBV7-9	12	.	.	TRBJ2-1	TGTGCCAGCAGCTCCCTCGGCAATGAGCAGTTCTTC	CASSSLGNEQFF
TRBV25-1	13	.	once	TRBJ2-1	TGTGCCAGCGGCTACAAATTCTACAATGAGCAGTTCTTC	CASGYKFYNEQFF
TRBV10-3	14	TRBD1	.	TRBJ1-1	TGTGCCATCCGGGACAGCGGCGGGAACACTGAAGCTTTCTTT	CAIRDSGGNTEAFF
TRBV13	14	.	.	TRBJ2-2	TGTGCCAGCAGCCCAGAATTAAACACCGGGGAGCTGTTTTTT	CASSPELNTGELFF
TRBV19	15	.	once	TRBJ2-7	TGTGCCAGCAAACCTGACCGACACCCAACGGGGGAGCAGTACTTC	CASKPDRHPTGEQYF